The clone carrying this T cell receptor beta chain was recorded many times. This sample was taken from a study of blood T cell repertoires in COVID-19. Study-level information: Acute and convalescent COVID-19 specimens originated in the United States, Italy and Spain.

The V end lost 0 bases, the J end lost 3 bases, and 14 bases lay between the germline ends. The CDR3 loop spans 16 amino acids. Per the germline V gene, CDR1 is SGHNT and CDR2 is YENEEA. Ages ranged from roughly 18 to 95 years, with residence in 24 US areas. Two negative PCRs, clearance, or symptom resolution had been documented for recovered Cohort 3 donors. As originally analysed: Estimated nucleated cell counts came from reference gene primer amplification. Profiled with immunoSEQ multiplex PCR; TCRdb holds only in-frame clones, not every one. V, J and clone size derive from that table, while D and trimming were established from the DNA sequence. The profile covers 200,000 to 300,000 clones, with about 89% appearing a single time and around 2.4% taken by the ten largest.

The chain couples TRBV11-3 to TRBJ1-2; D call uncertain. This TCR was recovered from a woman aged 18 to 35 who had recovered from COVID-19. The sequenced sample was PBMCs or T cells enriched from blood (not recorded which). The CDR3 protein is CASSLEGRKGDYGYTF. Here the CDR3 DNA reads TGTGCCAGCAGCTTAGAAGGGAGGAAGGGAGACTATGGCTACACCTTC. Full variable domain (missing parts from reference TRBV11-3 and TRBJ1-2): EAGVVQSPRYKIIEKKQPVAFWCNPISGHNTLYWYLQNLGQGPELLIRYENEEAVDDSQLPKDRFSAERLKGVDSTLKIQPAELGDSAVYLCASSLEGRKGDYGYTFGSGTRLTVV.